This paragraph covers one T cell receptor (beta chain) sequence. Its antigen remains unidentified. TCRdb's copy holds only in-frame clones and misses some; the assay was immunoSEQ multiplex PCR. The table has fewer than 65,000 clones, roughly four fifths seen once. Those patients who had chemo-refractory metastatic non-small-cell lung cancer were given focal radiation along with CTLA-4 blockade through ipilimumab. This specimen belongs to a study of radiotherapy plus CTLA-4 blockade in lung cancer. The wider study: The study recorded objective responses in around a sixth of patients and disease control in about 31%. Study-wide points: Reports identified early blood T cell clone dynamics, with interferon-beta, as the best response predictor.

Germline CDR1 reads SNHLY; CDR2 reads FYNNEI. Deletions cut 8 bases from V and 6 bases from J, with 13 bases between. This CDR3 is built from 12 residues. Material: peripheral blood, obtained from a patient treated with radiotherapy plus ipilimumab. The V and J genes are TRBV2 and TRBJ1-1; the D gene is possibly TRBD1 (5 bases). This TCR came from a human donor with non-small cell lung cancer whose response to radiotherapy plus ipilimumab could not be evaluated. The CDR3 DNA sequence: TGTGCCAGCCAGGGACTGAGAGCTGAAGCTTTCTTT. Protein product: CASQGLRAEAFF.